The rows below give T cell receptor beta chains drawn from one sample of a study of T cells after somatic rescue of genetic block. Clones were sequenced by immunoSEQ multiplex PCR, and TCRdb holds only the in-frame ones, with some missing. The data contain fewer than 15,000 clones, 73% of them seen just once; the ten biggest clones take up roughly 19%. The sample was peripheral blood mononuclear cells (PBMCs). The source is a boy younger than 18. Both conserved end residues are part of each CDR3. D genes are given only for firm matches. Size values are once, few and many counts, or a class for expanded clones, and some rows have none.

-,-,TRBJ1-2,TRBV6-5,CASSYRTLGDYGYTF,TGTGCCAGCAGTTACCGGACACTGGGGGACTATGGCTACACCTTC
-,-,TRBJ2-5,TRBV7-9,CASLPRGRLGIETQYF,TGTGCCAGCTTGCCCAGGGGACGCCTGGGGATTGAGACCCAGTACTTC
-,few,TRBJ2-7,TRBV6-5,CASSFREPTYEQYF,TGTGCCAGCAGTTTTCGGGAACCTACCTACGAGCAGTACTTC
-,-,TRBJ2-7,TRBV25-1,CASSLGGRANEQYF,TGTGCCAGCAGTCTGGGGGGGCGGGCTAACGAGCAGTACTTC
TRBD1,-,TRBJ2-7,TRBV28,CASSFQGVLYEQYF,TGTGCCAGCAGTTTTCAGGGGGTGCTCTACGAGCAGTACTTC
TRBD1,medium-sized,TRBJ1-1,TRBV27,CASSLNRGTEAFF,TGTGCCAGCAGTTTAAACAGGGGGACTGAAGCTTTCTTT
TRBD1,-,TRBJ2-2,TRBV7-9,CASSLRTGGTGELFF,TGTGCCAGCAGCCTCAGGACAGGGGGCACCGGGGAGCTGTTTTTT
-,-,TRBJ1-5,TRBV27,CAISGASNQPQHF,TGTGCCATTTCAGGGGCCAGCAATCAGCCCCAGCATTTT
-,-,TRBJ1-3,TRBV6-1,CASSVGLLSGNTIYF,TGTGCCAGCAGTGTTGGACTTCTCTCTGGAAACACCATATATTTT
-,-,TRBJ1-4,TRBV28,CASSLRLVRVTNEKLFF,TGTGCCAGCAGTTTACGGCTAGTGCGGGTTACTAATGAAAAACTGTTTTTT
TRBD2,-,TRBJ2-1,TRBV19,CASSIVGGLAEYNEQFF,TGTGCCAGTAGTATAGTTGGAGGACTAGCGGAGTACAATGAGCAGTTCTTC
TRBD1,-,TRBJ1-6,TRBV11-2,CASSLGDRFYNSPLHF,TGTGCCAGCAGCTTGGGGGACAGGTTCTATAATTCACCCCTCCACTTT
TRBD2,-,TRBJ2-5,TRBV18,CASSPRSWEGETQYF,TGTGCCAGCTCACCACGGAGTTGGGAGGGGGAGACCCAGTACTTC
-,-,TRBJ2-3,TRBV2,CASSEGARVRTDTQYF,TGTGCCAGCAGTGAGGGGGCTAGGGTACGCACAGATACGCAGTATTTT
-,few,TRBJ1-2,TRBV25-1,CASSEQDYGYTF,TGTGCCAGCAGTGAACAGGACTATGGCTACACCTTC
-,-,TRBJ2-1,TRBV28,CASRKLVPSSYNEQFF,TGTGCCAGCAGGAAACTAGTTCCGAGCTCCTACAATGAGCAGTTCTTC
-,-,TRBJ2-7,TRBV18,CASSPLGGEQYF,TGTGCCAGCTCACCCTTAGGCGGCGAGCAGTACTTC
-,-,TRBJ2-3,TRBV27,CASSRINSPSTQYF,TGTGCCAGCAGCCGGATTAACTCCCCATCTACGCAGTATTTT
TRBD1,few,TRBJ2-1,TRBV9,CASSAGQGSYNEQFF,TGTGCCAGCAGCGCCGGACAGGGGTCCTACAATGAGCAGTTCTTC
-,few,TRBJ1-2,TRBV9,CASSVGGLQWGGYTF,TGTGCCAGCAGCGTAGGGGGGTTACAATGGGGTGGCTACACCTTC
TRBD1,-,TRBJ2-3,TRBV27,CASSSWTGALLGADTQYF,TGTGCCAGCAGTTCGTGGACAGGGGCCCTCCTCGGGGCAGATACGCAGTATTTT
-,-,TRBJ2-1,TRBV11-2,CASSYISGDNEQFF,TGTGCCAGCAGCTATATATCGGGGGACAATGAGCAGTTCTTC
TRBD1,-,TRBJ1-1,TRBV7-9,CASSFGQANTEAFF,TGTGCCAGCAGCTTTGGACAGGCGAACACTGAAGCTTTCTTT
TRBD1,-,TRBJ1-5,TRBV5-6,CASSLDREKWQPQHF,TGTGCCAGCAGTCTTGACAGGGAGAAGTGGCAGCCCCAGCATTTT
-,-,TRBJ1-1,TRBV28,CASSSGHLNTEAFF,TGTGCCAGCAGTTCGGGACACTTGAACACTGAAGCTTTCTTT
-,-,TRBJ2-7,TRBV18,CASSHEAGSEQYF,TGTGCCAGCTCCCACGAGGCAGGGAGCGAGCAGTACTTC
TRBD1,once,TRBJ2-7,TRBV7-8,CASSSFLGQGSYEQYF,TGTGCCAGCAGCTCCTTCCTTGGACAGGGTAGCTACGAGCAGTACTTC
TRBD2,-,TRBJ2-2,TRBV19,CASSLFSDFGLVYTGELFF,TGTGCCAGTAGTCTCTTTTCGGATTTCGGACTAGTTTACACCGGGGAGCTGTTTTTT
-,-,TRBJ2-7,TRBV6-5,CASSRGTYEQYF,TGTGCCAGCAGCCGGGGCACCTACGAGCAGTACTTC
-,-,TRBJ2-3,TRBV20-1,CSAEPPQYF,TGCAGTGCTGAGCCCCCGCAGTATTTT
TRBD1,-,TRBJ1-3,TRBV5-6,CASRPTGGSGNTIYF,TGTGCCAGCAGGCCCACAGGGGGCTCTGGAAACACCATATATTTT
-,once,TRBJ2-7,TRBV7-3,CASSLAPGILYEQYF,TGTGCCAGCAGCTTAGCCCCCGGGATACTTTACGAGCAGTACTTC
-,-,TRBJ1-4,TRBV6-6,CASIYFGGGGEKLFF,TGTGCCAGCATCTACTTCGGTGGAGGGGGTGAAAAACTGTTTTTT
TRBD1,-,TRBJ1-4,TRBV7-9,CASSLGQGNEKLFF,TGTGCCAGCAGCTTAGGACAGGGGAATGAAAAACTGTTTTTT
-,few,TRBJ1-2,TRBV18,CASSPTFEGNYGYTF,TGTGCCAGCTCACCCACATTCGAGGGGAACTATGGCTACACCTTC
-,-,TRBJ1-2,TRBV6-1,CASSEDSSNYGYTF,TGTGCCAGCAGTGAAGACAGTTCTAACTATGGCTACACCTTC
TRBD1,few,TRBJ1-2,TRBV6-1,CASSTGGHGYTF,TGTGCCAGCAGTACAGGGGGACATGGCTACACCTTC
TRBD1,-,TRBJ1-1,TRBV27,CASRLTGDTEAFF,TGTGCCAGCAGGCTAACAGGGGACACTGAAGCTTTCTTT
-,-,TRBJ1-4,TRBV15,CATNNGQSNEKLFF,TGTGCCACCAATAACGGACAGTCTAATGAAAAACTGTTTTTT
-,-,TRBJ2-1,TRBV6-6,CASSYWASREQFF,TGTGCCAGCAGTTACTGGGCTAGTCGTGAGCAGTTCTTC
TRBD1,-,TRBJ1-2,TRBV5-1,CASSLAWTGDDGYTF,TGCGCCAGCAGCTTGGCCTGGACAGGGGACGATGGCTACACCTTC
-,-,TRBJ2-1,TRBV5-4,CASTFQVPKPHNEQFF,TGTGCCAGCACTTTCCAGGTACCCAAACCCCACAATGAGCAGTTCTTC
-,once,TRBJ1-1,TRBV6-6,CASSYWAGVEAFF,TGTGCCAGCAGTTATTGGGCGGGGGTCGAAGCTTTCTTT
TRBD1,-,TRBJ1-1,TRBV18,CASSPETGTGNTEAFF,TGTGCCAGCTCACCCGAAACCGGGACAGGTAACACTGAAGCTTTCTTT
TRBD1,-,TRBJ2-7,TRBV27,CASSTWDRGSYEQYF,TGTGCCAGCAGCACCTGGGACAGGGGGTCCTACGAGCAGTACTTC
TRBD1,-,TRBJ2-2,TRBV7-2,CASSSGQVNTGELFF,TGTGCCAGCAGTTCGGGACAGGTGAACACCGGGGAGCTGTTTTTT
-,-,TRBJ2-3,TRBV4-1,CASSHQGLDTQYF,TGCGCCAGCAGCCACCAGGGCCTAGATACGCAGTATTTT
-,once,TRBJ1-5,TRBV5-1,CASSWDGDQPQHF,TGCGCCAGCAGCTGGGACGGGGATCAGCCCCAGCATTTT
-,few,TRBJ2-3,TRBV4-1,CASSQDGDGPSTDTQYF,TGCGCCAGCAGCCAAGATGGGGACGGCCCAAGCACAGATACGCAGTATTTT
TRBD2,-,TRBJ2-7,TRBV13,CASSLSTAGGPYEQYF,TGTGCCAGCAGCCTCTCCACCGCGGGAGGGCCATACGAGCAGTACTTC
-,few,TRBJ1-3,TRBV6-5,CASSYSQGSGNTIYF,TGTGCCAGCAGTTACTCGCAGGGCTCTGGAAACACCATATATTTT
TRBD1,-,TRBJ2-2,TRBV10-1,CASSGFKTGGELFF,TGCGCCAGCAGTGGTTTTAAAACAGGGGGCGAGCTGTTTTTT
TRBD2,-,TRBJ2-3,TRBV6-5,CASRLAGGTDTQYF,TGTGCCAGCAGACTAGCGGGGGGCACAGATACGCAGTATTTT
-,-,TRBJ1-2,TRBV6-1,CASSEGYYGYTF,TGTGCCAGCAGTGAAGGATACTATGGCTACACCTTC
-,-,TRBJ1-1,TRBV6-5,CASSGVTEAFF,TGTGCCAGCAGTGGTGTCACTGAAGCTTTCTTT
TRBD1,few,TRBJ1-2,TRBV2,CASWEGAGYGYTF,TGTGCCAGCTGGGAGGGGGCAGGCTATGGCTACACCTTC